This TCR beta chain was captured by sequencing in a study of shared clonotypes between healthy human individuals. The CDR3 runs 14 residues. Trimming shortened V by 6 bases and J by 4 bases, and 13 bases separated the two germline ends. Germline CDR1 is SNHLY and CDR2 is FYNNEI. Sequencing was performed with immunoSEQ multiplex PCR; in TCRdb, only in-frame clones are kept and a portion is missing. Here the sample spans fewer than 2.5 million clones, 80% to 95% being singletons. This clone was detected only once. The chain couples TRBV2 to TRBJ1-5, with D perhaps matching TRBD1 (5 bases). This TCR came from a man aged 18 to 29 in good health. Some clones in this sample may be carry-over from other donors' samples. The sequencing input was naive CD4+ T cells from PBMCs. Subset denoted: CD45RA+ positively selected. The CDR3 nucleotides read TGTGCCAGCAGCATCACGGGGCAAAATCAGCCCCAGCATTTT. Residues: CASSITGQNQPQHF.